This T cell receptor beta chain originates from a study of blood T cell repertoires in COVID-19. Overall study: From the United States, Italy and Spain came samples of acute and convalescent COVID-19. T cells, B-cell-depleted T cells, or PBMCs provided the cDNA or gDNA that served as material.

Original processing methods: Amplification from reference gene primers served as the basis for estimated nucleated cell counts. Profiling relied on immunoSEQ multiplex PCR, and the TCRdb table lists in-frame clones only, not all of them. The D gene and trimming were derived from the DNA, and the V and J assignments and clone size from that table. The data contain about 150,000 clones, approximately 91% of them seen just once; the ten biggest clones take up about 4.9%. The CDR3 runs 17 residues. Losses at the gene ends were 7 bases for V and 0 bases for J; bases not matched to a gene: 7. Germline CDR1 is SGDLS and CDR2 is YYNGEE. Patients from Seattle were sampled longitudinally, starting during active infection. This clone came up once.

This sequence originates from a man between 18 and 35 years old with COVID-19, enrolled during active disease. The chain is built from TRBV9 and TRBJ2-6, with 10 bases lining up with TRBD1. Sequencing was done on a sample of peripheral blood. The CDR3 sequence: CASGRTGGFSGANVLTF. DNA of the CDR3: TGTGCCAGCGGCAGGACAGGGGGGTTCTCTGGGGCCAACGTCCTGACTTTC.